One and the same sample provided the 17 T cell receptor beta chains below, sequenced in a study of T cells in Graves' hyperthyroidism and ophthalmopathy. Amplified TCR beta CDR3 regions came from RNA transcripts. Carried out on the TCR CDR3, a first-round RT-PCR used the HTBI primer set. In TCRdb, the multiplex PCR reads were re-called with MiXCR into one record per CDR3 protein. The sample holds under 800,000 distinct CDR3 sequences, around 15% seen once. Sequenced input: blood. These receptors all stem from a woman aged 18-35 years with Graves' hyperthyroidism.

The chain joins TRBV12-3 or TRBV12-4 to TRBJ2-7; 7 nucleotides match TRBD1. The CDR3 loop spans 11 amino acids. The V segment lost 5 bases and the J segment 5 bases; nucleotides outside the gene matches: 0. The CDR3 spells CASSDRDEQYF. The CDR3 region has the DNA TGTGCCAGCAGTGACAGGGACGAGCAGTACTTC.

There are a few counts of this clonotype. At one end, the junction sequence differs from germline, possibly due to a read error. The chain recombines TRBV12-3 or TRBV12-4 with TRBJ1-1; 7 bases fit TRBD1. The CDR3 runs to 14 residues. The CDR3 region is CASSKQGLRGEALF. DNA of the CDR3: TGTGCCAGCAGTAAACAGGGGCTAAGAGGTGAAGCTCTCTTT.

To note about this clonotype: The junction and the germline gene differ at one end; a read error may be behind it. The chain uses TRBV6-1 and TRBJ2-1; 10 nucleotides line up with TRBD2. CDR3 length: 16 amino acids. CDR1 MNHNS and CDR2 SASEGT come from the germline V gene. CDR3 DNA: TGTGCCAGCCTTGGACTAGCGGAGGGATGGGACAATGAGCGGTTCTTC. This gives the protein CASLGLAEGWDNERFF.

The chain couples TRBV10-3 to TRBJ2-3; TRBD2 matches at 8 bases. V was pared by 3 bases and J by 9 bases, with 11 bases of the junction left unmatched. The CDR3 length is 15 residues. CDR1 is ENHRY and CDR2 is SYGVKD in the germline V gene. The CDR3: CAISDKAKAGETQYF. The CDR3, as DNA: TGTGCCATCAGTGACAAGGCGAAAGCGGGGGAGACGCAGTATTTT.

This chain connects TRBV19 to TRBJ1-1, with a weak D call TRBD1 (5 bases). Trimming took off 3 bases at V and 10 bases at J, with 15 bases between the two ends. There are 13 residues in the CDR3. Per the germline V gene, CDR1 is LNHDA and CDR2 is SQIVND (reference sequence). CDR3 in DNA: TGTGCCAGTAGTATGGGGCAGGCAAAAGGAGCTTTCTTT. Its translation is CASSMGQAKGAFF.

In DNA, the CDR3 is TGTGCCAGTAGTACGGCCCAGGCCACTGAAGCTTTCTTT. It encodes CASSTAQATEAFF. This sequence joins TRBV19 and TRBJ1-1; the D is unclear. Germline V gives CDR1 LNHDA, CDR2 SQIVND (reference sequence). Trimming cost V 4 bases and J 4 bases, with 10 bases left between them. This CDR3 contains 13 residues.

There are a few counts of this clonotype. Possible read error: a much larger clone is one base away. The chain uses TRBV27 and TRBJ2-5; TRBD2 matches 12 bases. CDR1 and CDR2 from the germline V gene are MNHEY and SMNVEV (reference sequence). This CDR3 region has 18 residues. The trim removed 4 bases at V and 5 bases at J, leaving 14 bases unmatched. Written as DNA, the CDR3 is TGTGCCAGCAGTTCCAGACTAGCGGGAGTGTGGGGGGGCGAGACCCAGTACTTC. Translating gives CASSSRLAGVWGGETQYF.

Details on this clonotype: A single base separates this from a much larger clone, so it may be a read error. The missing conserved phenylalanine or tryptophan at the end of this CDR3 makes a read error likely. This chain joins TRBV30 and TRBJ2-3, with TRBD2 identical over 8 bases. This CDR3 is 15 amino acids long. The V gene end was trimmed by 3 bases and the J gene end by 3 bases; junction bases not matched to a gene: 8. Germline assignment: CDR1 GTSNPN and CDR2 SVGIG (reference sequence). The CDR3 sequence is CAWRGAGALTDTQYI. The CDR3 DNA reads TGTGCCTGGAGGGGAGCGGGAGCCCTAACAGATACGCAGTATATT.

The genes are TRBV6-1 and TRBJ1-4; D gene unclear. In germline, CDR1 is MNHNS, CDR2 SASEGT. The germline V and J ends were trimmed by 8 bases and 6 bases, with 10 bases remaining between them. CDR3 length: 12 amino acids. The CDR3 loop is CASGKPYEKLFF. CDR3 nucleotides: TGTGCCAGCGGGAAGCCCTATGAAAAACTGTTTTTT.

The sample holds many counts of this clonotype. The chain employs TRBV2 and TRBJ2-7; D is possibly TRBD1 or TRBD2 (5 bases each). Germline loops: CDR1 SNHLY, CDR2 FYNNEI. The germline V and J ends were trimmed by 0 bases and 4 bases, with 13 bases remaining between them. CDR3 length: 15 residues. The CDR3 protein is CASSEAGRPQYEQYF. The CDR3 DNA sequence: TGTGCCAGCAGTGAAGCGGGACGCCCTCAATACGAGCAGTACTTC. The complete variable domain, with remaining parts taken from reference TRBV2 and TRBJ2-7, reads EPEVTQTPSHQVTQMGQEVILRCVPISNHLYFYWYRQILGQKVEFLVSFYNNEISEKSEIFDDQFSVERPDGSNFTLKIRSTKLEDSAMYFCASSEAGRPQYEQYFGPGTRLTVT.

V and J are TRBV7-9 and TRBJ1-4, with 9 bases matching TRBD1. Losses at the gene ends were 4 bases for V and 4 bases for J; bases not matched to a gene: 13. This CDR3 comprises 18 residues. Germline CDR1 reads SEHNR; CDR2 reads FQNEAQ (reference sequence). The CDR3 bases are TGTGCCAGCAGCTCCGGCCCGGGACAGGGCAATAATAATGAAAAACTGTTTTTT. This sequence encodes CASSSGPGQGNNNEKLFF.

The chain is built from TRBV4-1 and TRBJ2-1; D call uncertain. Trimming shortened V by 4 bases and J by 2 bases, and 9 bases separated the two germline ends. Germline V gene sequence: CDR1 MGHRA, CDR2 YSYEKL. The CDR3 extends over 14 amino acids. In DNA form, the CDR3 reads TGCGCCAGCAGCCCGGACCCAGCCTACAATGAGCAGTTCTTC. Residues: CASSPDPAYNEQFF.

In its sample, this clonotype was seen a few times. The V call is TRBV6-1, the J call TRBJ1-5; D is ambiguous. This CDR3 region has 12 residues. CDR1 and CDR2 (germline): MNHNS, SASEGT. With 2 bases removed from V and 9 bases from J, the gap between germline ends came to 8 bases. CDR3 region: CASSESRPPQHF. CDR3 in DNA: TGTGCCAGCAGTGAATCTAGGCCGCCCCAGCATTTT.

As concerns this clonotype: One end of the junction varies from germline; a read error may be responsible. This chain joins TRBV4-1 and TRBJ2-5, with D perhaps given as TRBD1 or TRBD2 (5 bases each). CDR3 length equals 16 residues. Germline loops: CDR1 MGHRA, CDR2 YSYEKL. This CDR3 is CASSQEPPPGQETQCF. CDR3 bases: TGCGCCAGCAGCCAAGAGCCCCCCCCGGGGCAAGAGACCCAGTGCTTC.

The genes are TRBV29-1 and TRBJ2-7; 8 nucleotides agree with TRBD2. CDR3 length: 12 amino acids. V shed 4 bases, J shed 6 bases, and the junction held 5 bases outside the gene matches. Looked up from germline, CDR1 is SQVTM and CDR2 is ANQGSEA. This CDR3 reads CSVVGLAGEQYF. The CDR3 DNA reads TGCAGCGTTGTCGGACTAGCAGGCGAGCAGTACTTC.

V is TRBV5-1 and J is TRBJ1-2; TRBD1 might be the D (5 bases). The CDR3 has 14 amino acids. Germline values: CDR1 SGHRS, CDR2 YFSETQ. Trimming removed 3 bases at V and 0 bases at J, with 9 bases between. CDR3 bases: TGCGCCAGCAGCTGGGAGACAGCTAACTATGGCTACACCTTC. Protein product: CASSWETANYGYTF.

In this sample, this clonotype turned up many times. The rearrangement joins TRBV10-3 to TRBJ2-1; 7 bases fit TRBD1. This CDR3 spans 13 amino acids. V was clipped by 7 bases and J by 4 bases; unmatched bases: 4. Looked up from germline, CDR1 is ENHRY and CDR2 is SYGVKD. The CDR3 loop is CAITGQEYNEQFF. Written as DNA, the CDR3 is TGTGCCATCACCGGACAGGAATACAATGAGCAGTTCTTC.